The clone carrying this T cell receptor beta chain showed up just a few times. The antigen remains undetermined. Germline V gene data show CDR1 as ENHRY and CDR2 as SYGVKD. This CDR3 has 11 residues. Trimming cost V 4 bases and J 4 bases, with 4 bases left between them. Libraries of TCR beta came from quantitative 5'-RACE with molecular barcodes. TCRdb ran MiXCR on the 5' RACE reads and lists one entry per CDR3 protein. The sample holds about 440,000 distinct CDR3 sequences, over 15% seen once. The entry originates in a study of CD8 T cells in ankylosing spondylitis. Study findings and constraints: In ankylosing spondylitis blood, a motif of fewer than 10 highly homologous TCR beta variants appeared characteristic. There were earlier reports of some motif variants in reactive arthritis synovial fluid and blood.

This chain connects TRBV10-3 to TRBJ1-1; D gene uncertain. The sequencing sample was made of blood, either unsorted or a sorted T cell fraction (not recorded which). The TCR comes from a male donor with ankylosing spondylitis. DNA of the CDR3: TGTGCCATCAGTGTGGGCACTGAAGCTTTCTTT. Translating it yields CAISVGTEAFF.